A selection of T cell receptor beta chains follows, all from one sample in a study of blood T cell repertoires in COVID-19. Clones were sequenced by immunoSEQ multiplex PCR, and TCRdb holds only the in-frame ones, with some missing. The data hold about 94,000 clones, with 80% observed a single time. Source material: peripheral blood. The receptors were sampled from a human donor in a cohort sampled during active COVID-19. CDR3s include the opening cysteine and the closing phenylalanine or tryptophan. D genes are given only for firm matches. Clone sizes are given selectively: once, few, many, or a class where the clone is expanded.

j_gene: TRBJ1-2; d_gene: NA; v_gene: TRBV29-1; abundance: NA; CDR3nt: TGCAGCGTGGGAGTAGCCTATGGCTACACCTTC; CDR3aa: CSVGVAYGYTF
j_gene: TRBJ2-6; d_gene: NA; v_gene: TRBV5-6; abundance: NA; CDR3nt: TGTGCCAGCAGCCAAGAATCACTCTCTGGGGCCAACGTCCTGACTTTC; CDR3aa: CASSQESLSGANVLTF
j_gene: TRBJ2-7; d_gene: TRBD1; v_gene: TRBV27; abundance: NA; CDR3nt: TGTGCCGGTAATGACAGGGTTAACTCTCCGCTCGAGCAGTACTTC; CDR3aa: CAGNDRVNSPLEQYF
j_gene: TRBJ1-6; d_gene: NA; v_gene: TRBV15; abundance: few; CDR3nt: TGTGCCACCAGCAGAAGGGGCATCAATAATTCACCCCTCCACTTT; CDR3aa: CATSRRGINNSPLHF
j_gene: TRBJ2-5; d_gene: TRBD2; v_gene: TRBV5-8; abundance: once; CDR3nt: TGTGCCAGCCTACCGGGGGGACACCAAGAGACCCAGTACTTC; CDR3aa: CASLPGGHQETQYF
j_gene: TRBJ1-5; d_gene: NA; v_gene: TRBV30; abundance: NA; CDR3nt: TGTGCCTGGAGTGTGGGGGCCCACAATCAGCCCCAGCATTTT; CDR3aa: CAWSVGAHNQPQHF
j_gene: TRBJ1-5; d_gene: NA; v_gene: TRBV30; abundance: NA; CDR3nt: TGTGCCTGGAGTCAGGGGAGCAATCAGCCCCAGCATTTT; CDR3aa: CAWSQGSNQPQHF
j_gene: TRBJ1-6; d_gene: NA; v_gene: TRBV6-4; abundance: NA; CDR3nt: TGTGCCAGCACCCTTAATTCACCCCTCCACTTT; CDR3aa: CASTLNSPLHF
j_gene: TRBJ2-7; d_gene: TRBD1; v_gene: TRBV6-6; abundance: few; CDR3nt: TGTGCCAGCAGCCAAACAGGGGTCGAGCAGTACTTC; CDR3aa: CASSQTGVEQYF
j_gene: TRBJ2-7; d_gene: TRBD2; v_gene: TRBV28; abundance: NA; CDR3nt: TGTGCCAGCAGTACTCCTAGCGGGAGGCCCTACGAGCAGTACTTC; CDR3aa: CASSTPSGRPYEQYF
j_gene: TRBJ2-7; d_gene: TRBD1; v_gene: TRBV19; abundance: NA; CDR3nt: TGTGCCAGTAGTCTTGGGACAGGGGGCGCCTACGAGCAGTACTTC; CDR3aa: CASSLGTGGAYEQYF
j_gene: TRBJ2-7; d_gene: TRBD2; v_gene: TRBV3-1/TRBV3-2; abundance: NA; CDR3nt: TGTGCCAGCAGCCAAGGACTAGCGGGAGCCTACGAGCAGTACTTC; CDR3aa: CASSQGLAGAYEQYF
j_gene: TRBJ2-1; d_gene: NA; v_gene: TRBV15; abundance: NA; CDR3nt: TGTGCCACCAGCAGAGGTACCCTTAGCTCCGAGCAGTTCTTC; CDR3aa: CATSRGTLSSEQFF
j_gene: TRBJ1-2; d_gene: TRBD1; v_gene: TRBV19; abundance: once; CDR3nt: TGTGCCAGTAGTATTACAGGGGGCGGCTATGGCTACACCTTC; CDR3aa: CASSITGGGYGYTF
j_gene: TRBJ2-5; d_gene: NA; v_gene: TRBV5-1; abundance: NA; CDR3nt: TGCGCCAGCAGCTTGGAAGGGGTCGGGGAGACCCAGTACTTC; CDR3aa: CASSLEGVGETQYF
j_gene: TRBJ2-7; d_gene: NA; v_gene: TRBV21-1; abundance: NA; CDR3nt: TGTGCCAGCAGCCCCCCTCGACAGCGGGAGGAGTGCACCTCCTACGAGCAGTACTTC; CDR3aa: CASSPPRQREECTSYEQYF
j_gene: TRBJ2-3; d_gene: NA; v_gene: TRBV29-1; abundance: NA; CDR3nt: TGCAGCGTTGAAAGGGGTGCGCAGTATTTT; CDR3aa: CSVERGAQYF
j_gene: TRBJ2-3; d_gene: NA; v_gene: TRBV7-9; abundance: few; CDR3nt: TGTGCCAGCAGCCCCCCGGTTAGCACAGATACGCAGTATTTT; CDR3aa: CASSPPVSTDTQYF
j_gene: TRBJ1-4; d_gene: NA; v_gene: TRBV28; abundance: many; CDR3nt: TGTGCCAGCAGTTTAACCAGGGCGGCTAATGAAAAACTGTTTTTT; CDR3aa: CASSLTRAANEKLFF
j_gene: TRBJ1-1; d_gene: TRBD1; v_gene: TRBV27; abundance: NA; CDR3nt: TGTGCCAGCAGTCCAGTCCAGGGGGTTTACACTGAAGCTTTCTTT; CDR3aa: CASSPVQGVYTEAFF
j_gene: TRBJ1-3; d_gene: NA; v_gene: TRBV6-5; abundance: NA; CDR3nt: TGTGCCAGCAGTTACCGCAGCTCTGGAAACACCATATATTTT; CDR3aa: CASSYRSSGNTIYF
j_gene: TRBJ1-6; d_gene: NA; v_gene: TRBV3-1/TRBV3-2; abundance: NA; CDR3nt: TGTGCCAGCAGCCAAGATCCAGGGATGAATTCACCCCTCCACTTT; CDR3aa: CASSQDPGMNSPLHF
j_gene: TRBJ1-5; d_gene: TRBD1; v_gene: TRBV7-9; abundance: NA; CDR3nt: TGTGCCAGCAGCGACTCTACCAGGGGGCGCGGGGTCGAAGGGGCCCAGCATTTT; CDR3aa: CASSDSTRGRGVEGAQHF
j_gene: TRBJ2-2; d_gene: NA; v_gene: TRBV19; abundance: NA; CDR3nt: TGTGCCATCCCCTTAGAGGGGGTGTGTGGGAGTGGCGGCGCCGGGGAGCTGTTTTTT; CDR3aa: CAIPLEGVCGSGGAGELFF
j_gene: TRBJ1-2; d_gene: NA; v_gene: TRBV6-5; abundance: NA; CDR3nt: TGTGCCAGCACGTCCGGGTGGGGCTACACCTTC; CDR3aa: CASTSGWGYTF
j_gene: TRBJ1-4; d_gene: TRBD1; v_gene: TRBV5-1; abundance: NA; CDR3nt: TGCGCCAGCAGCCCCGGGACAGGGAAAGAAAAACTGTTTTTT; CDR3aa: CASSPGTGKEKLFF
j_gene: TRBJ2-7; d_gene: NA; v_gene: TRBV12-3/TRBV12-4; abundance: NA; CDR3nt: TGTGCCAGCACTCCAGGGGAGGGCTACGAGCAGTACTTC; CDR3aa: CASTPGEGYEQYF
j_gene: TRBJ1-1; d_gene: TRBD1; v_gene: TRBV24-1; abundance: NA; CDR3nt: TGTGCCACCGGACAGGGGAGCACTGAAGCTTTCTTT; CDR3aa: CATGQGSTEAFF
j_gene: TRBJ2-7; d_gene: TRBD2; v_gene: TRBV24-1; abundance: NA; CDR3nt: TGTGCCACCAGTGCCAGGACTAGCGCCTCCTACGAGCAGTACTTC; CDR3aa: CATSARTSASYEQYF
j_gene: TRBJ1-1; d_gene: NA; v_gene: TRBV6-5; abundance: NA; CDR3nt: TGTGCCAGCACCAAAAGCGGGGGGAACACTGAAGCTTTCTTT; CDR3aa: CASTKSGGNTEAFF
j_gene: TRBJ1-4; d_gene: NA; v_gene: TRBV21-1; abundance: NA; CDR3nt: TGTGCCAGCAGCAAAAGGGATTCAGCCGACGGGGGTGAAAAACTGTTTTTT; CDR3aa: CASSKRDSADGGEKLFF
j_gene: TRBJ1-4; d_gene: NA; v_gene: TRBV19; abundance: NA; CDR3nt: TGTGCCAGTAGTATAGTTCCGGTACAGGCCCGAACAAATGAAAAACTGTTTTTT; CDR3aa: CASSIVPVQARTNEKLFF